Presented here are 18 T cell receptor beta chains from one specimen sequenced in a study of cytomegalovirus exposure and HLA in healthy donors (dated by TCRdb to about 2017). Library creation used the immunoSEQ multiplex PCR assay. For the multiplex PCR, a mixture combining 60 forward primers for TCR Vbeta segments and 13 reverse primers for TCR Jbeta segments was used. Drawn from immuneACCESS, this table holds only the in-frame rearrangements with V and J called that TCRdb kept. Clones are partly lost; checked studies trace under half to an unresolved V gene and leave the rest unexplained. The sample records roughly 130,000 clones, around 83% of which are singletons. The biggest ten clones account for 2% to 3% of the sample. Sample: PBMCs. The receptors shown here come from a man aged 45-60 years in good health and CMV-seronegative.

Note on this clone: Germline and junction disagree at one end, which may indicate a read error. This sample also contains other DNA sequences that code for the same CDR3. This rearrangement joins TRBV6-1 to TRBJ1-6, with 7 positions matching TRBD1. Germline lookup yields CDR1 MNHNS and CDR2 SASEGT. The CDR3 is 14 residues long. CDR3: CASSRQGGNSPLHF. CDR3 sequence (DNA): TGTGCCAGCAGTCGACAGGGAGGTAATTCCCCCCTCCACTTT.

This chain links TRBV5-4 with TRBJ2-7; a possible D gene is TRBD1 (7 bases). The CDR3 contains 15 residues. The germline CDR1 and CDR2 sequences are SGHNT and YYREEE (reference sequence). V lost 0 bases and J 4 bases, leaving 14 bases between the germline ends. The DNA of the CDR3 is TGTGCCAGCAGCTTGGCCGGGGGCAGGGGGTACGAGCAGTACTTC. Translation: CASSLAGGRGYEQYF.

V usage is TRBV27 and J usage is TRBJ2-1; perhaps TRBD2 as D (6 bases). Germline V gene lookup returns CDR1 MNHEY and CDR2 SMNVEV (reference sequence). The CDR3 covers 14 residues. Deletions cut 4 bases from V and 6 bases from J, with 13 bases between. The CDR3, as DNA: TGTGCCAGCAGTTGGGGACCGGGGGTCAATGAGCAGTTCTTC. It encodes CASSWGPGVNEQFF.

V gene TRBV7-9 combines with J gene TRBJ1-6; D is perhaps TRBD1 (6 bases). Germline assignment: CDR1 SEHNR and CDR2 FQNEAQ (reference sequence). The CDR3 runs to 14 residues. The ends were cut back, 6 bases at V and 3 bases at J, with 9 bases in the middle. CDR3 DNA: TGTGCCAGCAGGACAGGCAGCTATAATTCACCCCTCCACTTT. Its translation: CASRTGSYNSPLHF.

The chain carries TRBV5-1 and TRBJ1-2; TRBD1 matches at 9 bases. CDR1 is SGHRS, CDR2 YFSETQ, per germline. CDR3 length: 14 residues. With V trimmed by 5 bases and J by 7 bases, 9 bases remained unmatched. CDR3 protein: CASRSAGTGTGYTF. CDR3 nucleotide sequence: TGCGCCAGCAGGTCGGCAGGGACAGGGACTGGCTACACCTTC.

V gene TRBV15 combines with J gene TRBJ1-1; D is ambiguous. The CDR3 has 16 amino acids. Trimming left V 7 bases short and J 1 base short, with 19 bases between. Germline V CDR1 and CDR2: LNHNV, YYDKDF (reference sequence). CDR3 nucleotides: TGTGCCACCATCCTCAATCTCGGACGGGGGAACACTGAAGCTTTCTTT. It specifies CATILNLGRGNTEAFF.

This chain uses TRBV5-6 with TRBJ1-5; the D is unclear. The length of the CDR3 is 16 residues. V lost 2 bases, J lost 0 bases, and 12 bases lay in between. Germline V lookup: CDR1 SGHDT, CDR2 YYEEEE. The CDR3: CASSLANSYSNQPQHF. As DNA, the CDR3 is TGTGCCAGCAGCTTAGCAAACTCATATAGCAATCAGCCCCAGCATTTT.

In this sample, this clone turned up once. The rearrangement uses TRBV18 and TRBJ2-7, with TRBD1 identical over 8 bases. J gave up 3 bases and V 0 bases, and 4 bases lay outside the gene matches. This CDR3 spans 15 amino acids. From germline, CDR1 is KGHSH and CDR2 LQKENI. CDR3 sequence: CASSPPTGAGYEQYF. In DNA form, the CDR3 reads TGTGCCAGCTCACCACCGACAGGGGCGGGCTACGAGCAGTACTTC.

CDR3 region: CASSWQGQGAADTQYF. The CDR3 nucleotides are TGCGCCAGCAGCTGGCAGGGACAGGGGGCCGCAGATACGCAGTATTTT. The chain links TRBV5-1 to TRBJ2-3, with 12 bases identical to TRBD1. The CDR3 has 16 amino acids. V gave up 3 bases and J gave up 4 bases; unmatched junction bases: 6. The germline V gene has CDR1 SGHRS and CDR2 YFSETQ.

For this clone: Other nucleotide sequences in the sample specify the same CDR3. The rearrangement joins TRBV19 to TRBJ2-7; the D is unclear. Germline loops: CDR1 LNHDA, CDR2 SQIVND (reference sequence). The CDR3 spans 13 residues. The V end lost 3 bases, the J end lost 0 bases, and 6 bases lay between the germline ends. The CDR3 spells CASSIGSSYEQYF. CDR3 bases: TGTGCCAGTAGTATCGGTAGCTCCTACGAGCAGTACTTC. Filled out from reference TRBV19 and TRBJ2-7, the complete variable domain reads DGGITQSPKYLFRKEGQNVTLSCEQNLNHDAMYWYRQDPGQGLRLIYYSQIVNDFQKGDIAEGYSVSREKKESFPLTVTSAQKNPTAFYLCASSIGSSYEQYFGPGTRLTVT.

The chain combines TRBV6-1 with TRBJ1-2; 7 bases line up with TRBD1. The germline CDR1 and CDR2 sequences are MNHNS and SASEGT. The length of the CDR3 is 13 residues. Trimming at V came to 6 bases and at J to 3 bases, leaving 4 bases not matched to a gene. The CDR3 DNA reads TGTGCCAGCAGGGAGGGACAGTACTATGGCTACACCTTC. It is translated as CASREGQYYGYTF.

The genes are TRBV7-6 and TRBJ2-5, with 7 bases fitting TRBD2. This CDR3 is 16 amino acids long. In germline, CDR1 is SGHVS, CDR2 FNYEAQ. J gave up 4 bases and V 1 base, and 9 bases lay outside the gene matches. Written as DNA, the CDR3 is TGTGCCAGCAGCTTAGAAGCGACTAGCCGGCGAGAGACCCAGTACTTC. The encoded protein is CASSLEATSRRETQYF.

The CDR3 nucleotides are TGTGCCAGCAGTCGCCCCAGAGGGCTAGTTGATGAAAAACTGTTTTTT. Its translation: CASSRPRGLVDEKLFF. This chain connects TRBV6-6 to TRBJ1-4, with D unresolved. V lost 5 bases and J 6 bases, leaving 19 bases between the germline ends. The CDR3 covers 16 residues. Germline CDR1 is MNHNY and CDR2 is SVGAGI (reference sequence).

This clone was seen a handful of times. The chain joins TRBV7-6 to TRBJ2-7, with 12 bases aligning to TRBD2. CDR1 and CDR2 (germline): SGHVS, FNYEAQ. The CDR3 runs to 14 residues. The V gene end was trimmed by 8 bases and the J gene end by 4 bases; junction bases not matched to a gene: 6. The CDR3 coding sequence is TGTGCCAGCGGAGGAACTAGCGGGGGGTACGAGCAGTACTTC. This encodes CASGGTSGGYEQYF.

The V call is TRBV19, the J call TRBJ1-2; TRBD1 matches 12 bases. V shed 6 bases, J shed 7 bases, and the junction held 3 bases outside the gene matches. CDR3 length equals 13 residues. The germline gives CDR1 LNHDA, CDR2 SQIVND (reference sequence). The CDR3 protein is CASSRDRGLGYTF. The CDR3 DNA is TGTGCCAGTAGCCGGGACAGGGGGCTTGGCTACACCTTC.

The chain uses TRBV4-1 and TRBJ2-7; the match to TRBD2 covers 8 bases. CDR1 MGHRA and CDR2 YSYEKL come from the germline V gene. V lost 4 bases and J lost 2; bases outside the gene matches: 10. This CDR3 comprises 16 residues. In nucleotides, the CDR3 is TGCGCCAGCAGCCCCGGTGGAGCGGGGGCCCCCTACGAGCAGTACTTC. Its translation is CASSPGGAGAPYEQYF.

This chain uses TRBV10-3 with TRBJ2-5, with D unresolved. The DNA end is a closer match to TRBJ2-7, so the J assignment may be wrong. Germline CDR1 ENHRY, CDR2 SYGVKD. The CDR3 is made up of 11 amino acids. The CDR3 sequence is CAISNSYEQYF. Here the CDR3 DNA reads TGTGCCATCAGTAATTCCTACGAGCAGTACTTC.

This chain connects TRBV6-1 to TRBJ2-7; 10 bases fit TRBD1. This CDR3 is 15 amino acids long. CDR1 is MNHNS and CDR2 is SASEGT in the germline V gene. Unmatched junction bases numbered 5, after V lost 4 bases and J lost 2 bases. The CDR3 region has the DNA TGTGCCAGCAGTGCGACAGGGGGCCGCCCCTACGAGCAGTACTTC. This encodes CASSATGGRPYEQYF.